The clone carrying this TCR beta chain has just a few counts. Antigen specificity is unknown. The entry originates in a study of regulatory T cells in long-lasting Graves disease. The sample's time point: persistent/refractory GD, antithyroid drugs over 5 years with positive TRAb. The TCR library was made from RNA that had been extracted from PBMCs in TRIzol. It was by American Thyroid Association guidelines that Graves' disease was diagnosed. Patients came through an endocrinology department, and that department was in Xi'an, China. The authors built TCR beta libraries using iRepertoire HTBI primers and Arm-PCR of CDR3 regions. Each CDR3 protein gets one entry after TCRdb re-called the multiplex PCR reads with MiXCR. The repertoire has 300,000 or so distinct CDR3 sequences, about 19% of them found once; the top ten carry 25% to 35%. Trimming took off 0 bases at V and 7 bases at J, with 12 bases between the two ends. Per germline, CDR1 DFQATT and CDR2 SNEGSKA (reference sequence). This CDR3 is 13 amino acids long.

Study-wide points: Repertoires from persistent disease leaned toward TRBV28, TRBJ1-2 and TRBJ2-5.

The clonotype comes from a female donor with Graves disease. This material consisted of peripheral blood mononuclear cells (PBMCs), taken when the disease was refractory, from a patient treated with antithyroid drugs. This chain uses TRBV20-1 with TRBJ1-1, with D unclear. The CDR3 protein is CSARDPQALEAFF. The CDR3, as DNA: TGCAGTGCTAGAGATCCCCAGGCGCTTGAAGCTTTCTTT.